These 24 T cell receptor beta chains were sequenced from one sample in a study of graft-versus-host responses after intestinal transplantation. Sequencing used immunoSEQ multiplex PCR; TCRdb keeps in-frame clones, though not all of them. The sample lists about 96,000 clones, roughly nine tenths occurring once. Their antigen targets remain unknown. Sequencing was performed on unstimulated CD4+ T cells sorted from spleen or lymph node cells, taken before intestinal transplant. The receptors were sampled from a human donor who received an intestinal transplant.

Only a few counts were recorded for this clone. This chain connects TRBV2 to TRBJ2-7; 8 nucleotides match TRBD2. J gave up 7 bases and V 4 bases, and 12 bases lay outside the gene matches. The CDR3 loop spans 15 amino acids. Per germline, CDR1 SNHLY and CDR2 FYNNEI. CDR3 sequence: CASSGLAGSVGEQYF. The CDR3, as DNA: TGTGCCAGCAGTGGATTAGCGGGATCCGTGGGTGAGCAGTACTTC. Full variable domain (missing parts from reference TRBV2 and TRBJ2-7): EPEVTQTPSHQVTQMGQEVILRCVPISNHLYFYWYRQILGQKVEFLVSFYNNEISEKSEIFDDQFSVERPDGSNFTLKIRSTKLEDSAMYFCASSGLAGSVGEQYFGPGTRLTVT.

The V gene is TRBV7-2, the J gene TRBJ2-3; possibly TRBD2 for D (6 bases). V lost 1 base to trimming and J lost 2 bases, with 10 bases between them. CDR1 is SGHTA and CDR2 is FQGNSA in the germline V gene. The CDR3 contains 15 residues. CDR3 DNA sequence: TGTGCCAGCAGCTTAGTTGCGGGGTACACAGATACGCAGTATTTT. Protein: CASSLVAGYTDTQYF.

The chain carries TRBV9 and TRBJ2-5; 10 bases are shared with TRBD2. Germline CDR1 SGDLS, CDR2 YYNGEE. The CDR3 totals 15 residues. V shed 2 bases, J shed 1 base, and the junction held 2 bases outside the gene matches. CDR3 bases: TGTGCCAGCAGCGTCGGACTAGCGGTCCAAGAGACCCAGTACTTC. Translated: CASSVGLAVQETQYF.

CDR3 region: CASRNVAGVADEQFF. Written as DNA, the CDR3 is TGCGCCAGCAGAAACGTAGCGGGAGTCGCGGATGAGCAGTTCTTC. The rearrangement joins TRBV5-1 to TRBJ2-1; 9 bases fit TRBD2. Germline V lookup: CDR1 SGHRS, CDR2 YFSETQ. V trimming: 5 bases; J trimming: 8 bases; junction bases outside the gene matches: 11. CDR3 length: 15 residues.

The chain has TRBV5-5 and TRBJ2-1; 7 nucleotides agree with TRBD1. Germline V CDR1 and CDR2: SGHKS, YYEKEE (reference sequence). The V gene end was trimmed by 4 bases and the J gene end by 0 bases; junction bases not matched to a gene: 7. The CDR3 runs to 16 residues. CDR3 sequence (DNA): TGTGCCAGCAGCCAGACCGGGACAGCCTCCTACAATGAGCAGTTCTTC. It is translated as CASSQTGTASYNEQFF.

The rearrangement uses TRBV19 and TRBJ1-6; D gene uncertain. The germline V gene has CDR1 LNHDA and CDR2 SQIVND (reference sequence). The CDR3 runs to 15 residues. The V end lost 3 bases, the J end lost 2 bases, and 8 bases lay between the germline ends. The CDR3 spells CASSITVTYNSPLHF. The CDR3 DNA sequence: TGTGCCAGTAGTATCACAGTCACCTATAATTCACCCCTCCACTTT.

This sequence joins TRBV20-1 and TRBJ2-7, with no clear D. Germline lookup yields CDR1 DFQATT and CDR2 SNEGSKA (reference sequence). Trimming removed 4 bases from V and 6 bases from J, with 7 bases in between. There are 10 residues in the CDR3. The CDR3 loop reads CSAILVEQYF. The CDR3 region has the DNA TGCAGTGCTATTCTAGTCGAGCAGTACTTC.

The chain recombines TRBV7-9 with TRBJ1-4; D call uncertain. With 5 bases removed from V and 2 bases from J, the gap between germline ends came to 3 bases. This CDR3 has 12 amino acids. The V gene's germline CDR1 is SEHNR and CDR2 FQNEAQ (reference sequence). The CDR3 loop reads CASSRTNEKLFF. DNA of the CDR3: TGTGCCAGCAGCCGTACTAATGAAAAACTGTTTTTT.

In this sample, this clone turned up a few times. The V and J genes are TRBV19 and TRBJ1-4; possibly TRBD1 for D (6 bases). Germline CDR1 LNHDA, CDR2 SQIVND (reference sequence). The CDR3 contains 14 residues. V was trimmed by 6 bases and J by 4 bases, leaving 12 bases between them. The CDR3 bases are TGTGCCAGTAGGCCGGACAGACTTAATGAAAAACTGTTTTTT. It specifies CASRPDRLNEKLFF. The full variable domain, with the rest looked up from reference TRBV19 and TRBJ1-4, is DGGITQSPKYLFRKEGQNVTLSCEQNLNHDAMYWYRQDPGQGLRLIYYSQIVNDFQKGDIAEGYSVSREKKESFPLTVTSAQKNPTAFYLCASRPDRLNEKLFFGSGTQLSVL.

The chain uses TRBV4-2 and TRBJ2-1; 7 positions agree with TRBD2. Germline loops: CDR1 LGHNA, CDR2 YNFKEQ. This CDR3 comprises 18 residues. Trimming took 0 bases from V and 3 from J; bases not matched to a gene: 11. CDR3 nucleotides: TGTGCCAGCAGCCAAGATCTACTAAATCTAGCGGTCTACAATGAGCAGTTCTTC. Encoded protein: CASSQDLLNLAVYNEQFF.

The DNA of the CDR3 is TGCGCCAGCAGCTCCTCCGAACTGAACACCGGGGAGCTGTTTTTT. Its translation is CASSSSELNTGELFF. J is TRBJ2-2 and V is TRBV5-1; no firm D call. Trimming pared 3 bases from V and 1 base from J, leaving 10 bases between. Germline CDR1 reads SGHRS; CDR2 reads YFSETQ. The CDR3 extends over 15 amino acids.

This clone was found a few times. The rearrangement links TRBV5-4 to TRBJ1-1; D perhaps matches TRBD1 (5 bases). In germline, CDR1 is SGHNT, CDR2 YYREEE (reference sequence). This CDR3 has 14 residues. Trimming pared 0 bases from V and 5 bases from J, leaving 11 bases between. For the CDR3, the DNA is TGTGCCAGCAGCTTGGCGGGGGATTGGACTGAAGCTTTCTTT. Protein sequence: CASSLAGDWTEAFF.

The chain employs TRBV11-2 and TRBJ2-7; TRBD2 matches at 7 bases. Germline-derived CDR1 and CDR2 are SGHAT and FQNNGV. The CDR3 spans 19 residues. The ends lost 6 bases at V and 3 bases at J; junction bases unmatched: 23. The CDR3 DNA follows: TGTGCCAGCAGGCCCCTACCCCTCCTTAACTCTGGCGGGAGCTACGAGCAGTACTTC. Translation gives CASRPLPLLNSGGSYEQYF.

This clone was detected only a few times. The chain has TRBV30 and TRBJ2-2, with 15 nucleotides matching TRBD2. There are 16 residues in the CDR3. CDR1 and CDR2 (germline): GTSNPN, SVGIG (reference sequence). V trimming: 5 bases; J trimming: 4 bases; junction bases outside the gene matches: 5. The CDR3 sequence is CAWGLAGGPVTGELFF. The CDR3 nucleotides are TGTGCCTGGGGACTAGCGGGAGGGCCCGTCACCGGGGAGCTGTTTTTT. The full variable domain, its missing parts supplied by reference TRBV30 and TRBJ2-2, is SQTIHQWPATLVQPVGSPLSLECTVEGTSNPNLYWYRQAAGRGLQLLFYSVGIGQISSEVPQNLSASRPQDRQFILSSKKLLLSDSGFYLCAWGLAGGPVTGELFFGEGSRLTVL.

This chain connects TRBV7-8 to TRBJ1-2; 7 nucleotides align to TRBD1. CDR1 is SGHVS and CDR2 is FQNEAQ in the germline V gene. CDR3 length: 17 residues. Trimming removed 4 bases from V and 6 bases from J; junction bases left unmatched: 17. Here the CDR3 reads CASSYTADRVKRDGYTF. The CDR3 bases are TGTGCCAGCAGCTATACCGCTGACAGGGTTAAAAGGGATGGCTACACCTTC.

The chain has TRBV30 and TRBJ2-2; weak D call: TRBD1 (6 bases). The CDR3 is made up of 16 amino acids. Germline V gives CDR1 GTSNPN, CDR2 SVGIG (reference sequence). V gave up 0 bases and J gave up 1 base, with 12 bases separating them. As DNA, the CDR3 is TGTGCCTGGAGTGTATTCCCCAGGGGGAACACCGGGGAGCTGTTTTTT. This gives the protein CAWSVFPRGNTGELFF.

In DNA, the CDR3 is TGTGCCAGCAGTTCCCTCTCCTACGAGCAGTACTTC. Translated, it gives CASSSLSYEQYF. The chain carries TRBV6-5 and TRBJ2-7; D uncertain. The CDR3 is 12 amino acids. Trimming stripped 4 bases from V and 0 bases from J, with 4 bases between. Germline V gene lookup returns CDR1 MNHEY and CDR2 SVGAGI.

The chain couples TRBV9 to TRBJ1-1; D not certain. Germline V gene lookup returns CDR1 SGDLS and CDR2 YYNGEE. The CDR3 runs to 15 residues. V was cut by 6 bases and J by 5 bases, with 20 bases left in between. CDR3 region: CASNSEPGSFTEAFF. Written as DNA, the CDR3 is TGTGCCAGCAACTCCGAGCCAGGAAGTTTTACTGAAGCTTTCTTT.

This sequence joins TRBV10-3 and TRBJ2-3, with D perhaps TRBD2 (6 bases). V was clipped by 7 bases and J by 1 base, with 12 bases between them. The CDR3 contains 14 residues. Germline CDR1 reads ENHRY; CDR2 reads SYGVKD. CDR3 DNA: TGTGCCATCAACGGCGGGATCCGCACAGATACGCAGTATTTT. Amino acid sequence: CAINGGIRTDTQYF.

The count of this clone is one. The V gene is TRBV30, the J gene TRBJ1-5, with 10 bases that match TRBD1. With V trimmed by 2 bases and J by 11 bases, 12 bases remained unmatched. Looked up from germline, CDR1 is GTSNPN and CDR2 is SVGIG (reference sequence). The CDR3 covers 15 residues. The CDR3 coding sequence is TGTGCCTGGAGTTACGGGGACAGGGGCCCGGAGGCCCAGCATTTT. It yields the protein CAWSYGDRGPEAQHF.

V is TRBV28 and J is TRBJ2-5, with 7 bases aligning to TRBD1. Germline V gene sequence: CDR1 MDHEN, CDR2 SYDVKM. Losses at the gene ends were 3 bases for V and 5 bases for J; bases not matched to a gene: 9. The CDR3 is 15 residues long. CDR3 sequence: CASSFLPQGRETQYF. The CDR3 coding sequence is TGTGCCAGCAGTTTCCTACCACAGGGGCGGGAGACCCAGTACTTC. Full variable domain (rest looked up from reference TRBV28 and TRBJ2-5): DVKVTQSSRYLVKRTGEKVFLECVQDMDHENMFWYRQDPGLGLRLIYFSYDVKMKEKGDIPEGYSVSREKKERFSLILESASTNQTSMYLCASSFLPQGRETQYFGPGTRLLVL.

The V call is TRBV9, the J call TRBJ2-3; the match to TRBD1 covers 7 bases. The CDR3 length is 18 residues. The trim removed 0 bases at V and 6 bases at J, leaving 16 bases unmatched. CDR1 and CDR2 (germline): SGDLS, YYNGEE. The CDR3 protein is CASSVERGRGAPGDTQYF. The CDR3 coding sequence is TGTGCCAGCAGCGTAGAGAGGGGGCGCGGTGCCCCCGGGGATACGCAGTATTTT.

The chain carries TRBV28 and TRBJ2-7, with 10 bases matching TRBD2. Germline V lookup: CDR1 MDHEN, CDR2 SYDVKM. V was pared by 9 bases and J by 0 bases, with 5 bases of the junction left unmatched. The CDR3 totals 14 residues. This chain's CDR3 is CASRLAGTSYEQYF. The CDR3 nucleotides read TGTGCCAGTCGACTAGCGGGCACCTCCTACGAGCAGTACTTC.

This clone appeared once. The chain uses TRBV19 and TRBJ1-6; D gene unclear. The CDR3 has 13 residues. Per the germline V gene, CDR1 is LNHDA and CDR2 is SQIVND (reference sequence). The V gene lost 1 base and the J gene lost 8 bases, with 6 bases spanning the gap. The CDR3 loop is CASSIGGDSPLHF. CDR3 sequence (DNA): TGTGCCAGTAGTATAGGGGGAGATTCACCCCTCCACTTT.